Given below is one TCR beta chain in context. Antigen: not known. The V gene's germline CDR1 is SGDLS and CDR2 YYNGEE. Trimming cost V 3 bases and J 1 base, with 16 bases left between them. CDR3 length: 16 residues. This specimen comes from a study of T cell responses to AZD1222 COVID-19 vaccine. Study outcomes and limitations: There were repertoire samples only from the period after the peak T cell response.

Assay: immunoSEQ multiplex PCR; the TCRdb copy retains only in-frame clones and omits some. Of approximately 110,000 clones detected, around 90% appear once; the ten largest clones hold roughly 5%. V usage is TRBV9 and J usage is TRBJ2-5, with D perhaps matching TRBD1 (6 bases). This sequence originates from an adult in good health. Source: peripheral blood, taken on day 0 of AZD1222 vaccination. As DNA, the CDR3 is TGTGCCAGCAGCGAACATACAGGGAGTGGCCAAGAGACCCAGTACTTC. This gives the protein CASSEHTGSGQETQYF.